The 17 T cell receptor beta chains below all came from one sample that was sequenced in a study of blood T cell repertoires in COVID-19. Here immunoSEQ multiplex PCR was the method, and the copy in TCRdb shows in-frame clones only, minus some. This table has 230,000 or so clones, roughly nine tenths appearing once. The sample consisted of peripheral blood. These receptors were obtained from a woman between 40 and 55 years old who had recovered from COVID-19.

The CDR3 loop is CASSISPGQGSSETQYF. CDR3 bases: TGTGCCAGCAGCATCTCCCCGGGACAGGGGTCGAGCGAGACCCAGTACTTC. The chain joins TRBV9 to TRBJ2-5, with 10 nucleotides matching TRBD1. V lost 4 bases to trimming and J lost 5 bases; unmatched junction nucleotides: 14. CDR3 length: 17 amino acids. Germline lookup yields CDR1 SGDLS and CDR2 YYNGEE.

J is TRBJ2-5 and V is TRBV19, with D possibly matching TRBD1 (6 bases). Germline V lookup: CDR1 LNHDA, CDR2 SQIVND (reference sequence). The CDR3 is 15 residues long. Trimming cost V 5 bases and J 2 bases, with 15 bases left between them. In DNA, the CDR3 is TGTGCCAGTAGTCCACAGTGGGACACACAAGAGACCCAGTACTTC. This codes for CASSPQWDTQETQYF.

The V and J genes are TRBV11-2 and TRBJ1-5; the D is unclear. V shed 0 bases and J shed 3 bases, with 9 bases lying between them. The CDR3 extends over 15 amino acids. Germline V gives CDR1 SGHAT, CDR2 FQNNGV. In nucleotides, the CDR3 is TGTGCCAGCAGCTTAGACGGAGAGTTCAATCAGCCCCAGCATTTT. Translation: CASSLDGEFNQPQHF.

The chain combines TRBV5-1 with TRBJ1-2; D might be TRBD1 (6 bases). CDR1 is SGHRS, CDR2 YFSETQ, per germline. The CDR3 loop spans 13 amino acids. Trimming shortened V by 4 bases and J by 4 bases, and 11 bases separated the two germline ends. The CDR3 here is CASSRQEAYGYTF. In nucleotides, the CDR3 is TGCGCCAGCAGCCGACAGGAAGCCTATGGCTACACCTTC.

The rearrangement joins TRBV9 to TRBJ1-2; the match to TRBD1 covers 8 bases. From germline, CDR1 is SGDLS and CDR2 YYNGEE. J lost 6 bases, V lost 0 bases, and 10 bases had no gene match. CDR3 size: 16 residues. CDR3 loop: CASSVDWGSTGDGYTF. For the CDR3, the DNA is TGTGCCAGCAGCGTAGACTGGGGTTCGACAGGGGATGGCTACACCTTC.

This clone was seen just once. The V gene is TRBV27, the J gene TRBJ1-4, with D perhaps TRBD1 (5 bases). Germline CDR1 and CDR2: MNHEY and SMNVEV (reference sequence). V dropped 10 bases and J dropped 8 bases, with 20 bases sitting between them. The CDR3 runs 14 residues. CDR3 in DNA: TGTGCCACCTCCGGCAGGCCGGCAGGGGAAAAACTGTTTTTT. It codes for CATSGRPAGEKLFF.

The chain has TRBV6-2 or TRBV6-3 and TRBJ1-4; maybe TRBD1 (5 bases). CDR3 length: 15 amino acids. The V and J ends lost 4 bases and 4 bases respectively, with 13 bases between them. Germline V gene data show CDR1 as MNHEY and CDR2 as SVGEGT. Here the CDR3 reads CASSSPDSYNEKLFF. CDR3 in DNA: TGTGCCAGCAGTTCACCCGACAGCTATAATGAAAAACTGTTTTTT.

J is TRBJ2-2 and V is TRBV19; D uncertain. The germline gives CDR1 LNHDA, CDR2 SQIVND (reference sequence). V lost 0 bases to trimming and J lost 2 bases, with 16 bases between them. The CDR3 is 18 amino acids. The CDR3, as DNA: TGTGCCAGTAGTATAGACCGTCAACAGACACCAAACACCGGGGAGCTGTTTTTT. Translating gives CASSIDRQQTPNTGELFF.

The CDR3 here is CASSLWGLDTGELFF. CDR3 coding DNA: TGCGCCAGCAGCTTATGGGGACTAGACACCGGGGAGCTGTTTTTT. The chain uses TRBV5-1 and TRBJ2-2, with TRBD2 identical over 8 bases. V was clipped by 2 bases and J by 3 bases; unmatched bases: 3. Germline assignment: CDR1 SGHRS and CDR2 YFSETQ. The CDR3 sequence is 15 residues long.

The CDR3 loop reads CATSSGYRETQYF. CDR3 bases: TGTGCCACCAGCAGTGGTTACAGGGAGACCCAGTACTTC. The chain employs TRBV15 and TRBJ2-5; a possible D gene is TRBD1 (5 bases). The CDR3 is 13 residues long. V was clipped by 3 bases and J by 5 bases, with 10 bases between them. Germline values: CDR1 LNHNV, CDR2 YYDKDF (reference sequence).

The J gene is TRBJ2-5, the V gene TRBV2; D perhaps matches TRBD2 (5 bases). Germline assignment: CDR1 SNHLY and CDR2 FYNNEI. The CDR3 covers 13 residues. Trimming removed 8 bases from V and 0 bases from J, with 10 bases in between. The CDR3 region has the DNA TGTGCCAGCTGTACGGGGTACCAAGAGACCCAGTACTTC. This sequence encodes CASCTGYQETQYF. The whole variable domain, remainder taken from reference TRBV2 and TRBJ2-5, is EPEVTQTPSHQVTQMGQEVILRCVPISNHLYFYWYRQILGQKVEFLVSFYNNEISEKSEIFDDQFSVERPDGSNFTLKIRSTKLEDSAMYFCASCTGYQETQYFGPGTRLLVL.

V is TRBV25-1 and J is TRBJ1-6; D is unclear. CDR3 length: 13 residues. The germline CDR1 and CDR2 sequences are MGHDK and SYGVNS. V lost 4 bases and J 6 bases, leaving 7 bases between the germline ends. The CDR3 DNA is TGTGCCAGCAGTGTTAACAGTAATTCACCCCTCCACTTT. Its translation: CASSVNSNSPLHF.

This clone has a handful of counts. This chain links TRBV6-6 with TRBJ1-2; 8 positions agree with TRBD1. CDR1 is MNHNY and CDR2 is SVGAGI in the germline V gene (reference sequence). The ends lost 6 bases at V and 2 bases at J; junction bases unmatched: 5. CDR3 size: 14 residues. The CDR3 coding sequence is TGTGCCAGCAGCTCTGGACAGGGAAACTATGGCTACACCTTC. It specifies CASSSGQGNYGYTF.

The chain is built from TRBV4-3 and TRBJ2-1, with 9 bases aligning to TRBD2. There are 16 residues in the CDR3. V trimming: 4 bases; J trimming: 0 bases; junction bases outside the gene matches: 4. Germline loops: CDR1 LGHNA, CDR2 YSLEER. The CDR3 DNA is TGCGCCAGCAGCCCACATAGCGGGAGCTCCTACAATGAGCAGTTCTTC. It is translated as CASSPHSGSSYNEQFF.

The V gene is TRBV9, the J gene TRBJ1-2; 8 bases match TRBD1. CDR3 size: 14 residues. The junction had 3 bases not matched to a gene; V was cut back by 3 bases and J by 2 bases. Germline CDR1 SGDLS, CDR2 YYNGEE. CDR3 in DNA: TGTGCCAGCAGCGCCCGGGACAGGAACTATGGCTACACCTTC. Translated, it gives CASSARDRNYGYTF.

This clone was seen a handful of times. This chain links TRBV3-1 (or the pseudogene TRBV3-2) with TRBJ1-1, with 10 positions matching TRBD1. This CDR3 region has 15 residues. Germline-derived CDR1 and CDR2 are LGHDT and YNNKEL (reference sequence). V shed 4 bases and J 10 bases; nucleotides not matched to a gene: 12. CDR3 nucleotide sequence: TGTGCCAGCAGCCCGCGGGACAGGGGAGCCTTGCGAGCTTTCTTT. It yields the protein CASSPRDRGALRAFF.

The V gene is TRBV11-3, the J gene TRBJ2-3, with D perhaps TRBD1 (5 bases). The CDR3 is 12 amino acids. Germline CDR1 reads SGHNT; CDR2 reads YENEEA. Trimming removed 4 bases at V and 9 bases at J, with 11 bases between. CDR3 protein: CASSSRQITQYF. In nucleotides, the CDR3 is TGTGCCAGCAGCTCCAGACAGATAACGCAGTATTTT.